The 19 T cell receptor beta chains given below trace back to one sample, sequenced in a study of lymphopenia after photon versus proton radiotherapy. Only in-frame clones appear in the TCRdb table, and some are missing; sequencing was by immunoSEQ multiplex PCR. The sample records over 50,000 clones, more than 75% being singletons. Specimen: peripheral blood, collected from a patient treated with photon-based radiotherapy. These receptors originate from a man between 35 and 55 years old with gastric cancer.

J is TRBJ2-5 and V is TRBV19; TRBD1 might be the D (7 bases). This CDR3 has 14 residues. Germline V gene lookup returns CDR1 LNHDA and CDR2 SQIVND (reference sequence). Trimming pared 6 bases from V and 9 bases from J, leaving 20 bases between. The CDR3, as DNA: TGTGCCAGTAGCCCGACTAGGGCAGGGGGATCCCAGTACTTC. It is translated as CASSPTRAGGSQYF.

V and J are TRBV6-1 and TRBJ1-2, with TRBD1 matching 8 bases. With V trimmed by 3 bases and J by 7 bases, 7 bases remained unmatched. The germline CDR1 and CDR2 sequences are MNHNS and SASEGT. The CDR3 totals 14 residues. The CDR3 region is CASSDGQGSGGYTF. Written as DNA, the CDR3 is TGTGCCAGCAGTGACGGACAGGGTTCGGGTGGCTACACCTTC.

CDR3 DNA: TGTGCCAGCAGCCAGAAGGGGGGTTCCCAGCATTTT. This encodes CASSQKGGSQHF. V and J are TRBV7-9 and TRBJ1-5; possible D gene TRBD1, 6 bases. The ends were cut back, 5 bases at V and 11 bases at J, with 13 bases in the middle. The CDR3 spans 12 residues. Germline lookup yields CDR1 SEHNR and CDR2 FQNEAQ (reference sequence).

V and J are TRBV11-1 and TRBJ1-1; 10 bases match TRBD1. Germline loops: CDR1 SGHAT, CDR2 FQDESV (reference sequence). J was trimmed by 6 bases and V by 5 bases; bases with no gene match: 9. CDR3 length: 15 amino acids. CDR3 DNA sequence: TGTGCCAGCAGCACGAGAGCGGACAGGGGGGCTGAAGCTTTCTTT. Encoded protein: CASSTRADRGAEAFF.

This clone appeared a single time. The CDR3: CASSLSTGSYEQYF. Here the CDR3 DNA reads TGTGCCAGCAGCTTATCGACCGGTTCCTACGAGCAGTACTTC. This chain joins TRBV11-3 and TRBJ2-7; no clear D gene. The CDR3 covers 14 residues. V lost 2 bases and J 1 base, leaving 9 bases between the germline ends. Germline CDR1 SGHNT, CDR2 YENEEA.

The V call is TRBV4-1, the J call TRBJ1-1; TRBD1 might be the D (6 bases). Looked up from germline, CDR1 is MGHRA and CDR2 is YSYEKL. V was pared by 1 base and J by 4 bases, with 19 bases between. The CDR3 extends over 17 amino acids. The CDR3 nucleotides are TGCGCCAGCAGCCAAGTTCGTCTTGGAGGGGGAGGCACTGAAGCTTTCTTT. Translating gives CASSQVRLGGGGTEAFF.

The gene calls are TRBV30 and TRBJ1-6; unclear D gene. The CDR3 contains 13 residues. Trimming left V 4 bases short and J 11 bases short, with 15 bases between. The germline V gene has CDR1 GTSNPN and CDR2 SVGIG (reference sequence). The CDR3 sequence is CAWNYGVRPPLHF. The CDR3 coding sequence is TGTGCCTGGAACTACGGGGTCAGACCACCCCTCCACTTT. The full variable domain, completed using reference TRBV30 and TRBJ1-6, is SQTIHQWPATLVQPVGSPLSLECTVEGTSNPNLYWYRQAAGRGLQLLFYSVGIGQISSEVPQNLSASRPQDRQFILSSKKLLLSDSGFYLCAWNYGVRPPLHFGNGTRLTVT.

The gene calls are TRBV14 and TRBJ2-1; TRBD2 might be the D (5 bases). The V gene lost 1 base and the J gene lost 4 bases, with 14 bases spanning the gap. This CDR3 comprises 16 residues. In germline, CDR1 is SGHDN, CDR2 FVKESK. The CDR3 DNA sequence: TGTGCCAGCAGCCAAGGGTCGCACCGAGGGTACAATGAGCAGTTCTTC. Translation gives CASSQGSHRGYNEQFF.

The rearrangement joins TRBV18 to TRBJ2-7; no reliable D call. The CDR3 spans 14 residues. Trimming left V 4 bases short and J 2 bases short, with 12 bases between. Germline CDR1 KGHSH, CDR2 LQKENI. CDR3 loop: CASSRTVGTYEQYF. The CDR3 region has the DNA TGTGCCAGCTCACGGACGGTGGGAACCTACGAGCAGTACTTC.

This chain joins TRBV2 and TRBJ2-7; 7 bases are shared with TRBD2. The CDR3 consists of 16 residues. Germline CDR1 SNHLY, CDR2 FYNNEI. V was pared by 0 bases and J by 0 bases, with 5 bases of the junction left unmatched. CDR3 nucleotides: TGTGCCAGCAGTGAAGCGCGGGGCGGGGGCTCCTACGAGCAGTACTTC. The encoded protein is CASSEARGGGSYEQYF.

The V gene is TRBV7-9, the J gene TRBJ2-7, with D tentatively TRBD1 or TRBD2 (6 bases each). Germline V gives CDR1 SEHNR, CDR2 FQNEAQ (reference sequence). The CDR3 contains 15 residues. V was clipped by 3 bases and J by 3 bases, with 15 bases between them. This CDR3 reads CASSLDRGTHYEQYF. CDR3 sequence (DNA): TGTGCCAGCAGCTTGGACCGCGGGACACACTACGAGCAGTACTTC.

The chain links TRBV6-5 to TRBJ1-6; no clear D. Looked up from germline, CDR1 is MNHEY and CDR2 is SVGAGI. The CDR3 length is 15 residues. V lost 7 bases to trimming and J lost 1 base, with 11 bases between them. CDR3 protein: CASMPRGSYNSPLHF. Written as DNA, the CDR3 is TGTGCCAGCATGCCCCGGGGATCCTATAATTCACCCCTCCACTTT.

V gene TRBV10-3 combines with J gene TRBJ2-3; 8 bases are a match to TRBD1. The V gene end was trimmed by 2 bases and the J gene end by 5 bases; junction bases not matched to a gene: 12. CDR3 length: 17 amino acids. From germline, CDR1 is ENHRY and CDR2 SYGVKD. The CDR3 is CAISEKGTGFEGDTQYF. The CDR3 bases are TGTGCCATCAGTGAGAAAGGGACAGGTTTTGAGGGAGATACGCAGTATTTT.

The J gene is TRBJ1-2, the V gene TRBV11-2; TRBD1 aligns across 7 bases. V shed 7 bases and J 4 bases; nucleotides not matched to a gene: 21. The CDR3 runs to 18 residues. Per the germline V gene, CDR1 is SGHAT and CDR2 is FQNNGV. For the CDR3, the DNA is TGTGCCAGCACCAGGGGGGGTTTTAGGCCTAAAGGGGCCTATGGCTACACCTTC. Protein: CASTRGGFRPKGAYGYTF.

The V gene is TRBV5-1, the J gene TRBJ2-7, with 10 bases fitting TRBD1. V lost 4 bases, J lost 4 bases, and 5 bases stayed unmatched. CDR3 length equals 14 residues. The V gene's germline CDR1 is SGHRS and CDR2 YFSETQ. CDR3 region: CASSPGQGVYEQYF. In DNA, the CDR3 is TGCGCCAGCAGCCCCGGACAGGGGGTTTACGAGCAGTACTTC.

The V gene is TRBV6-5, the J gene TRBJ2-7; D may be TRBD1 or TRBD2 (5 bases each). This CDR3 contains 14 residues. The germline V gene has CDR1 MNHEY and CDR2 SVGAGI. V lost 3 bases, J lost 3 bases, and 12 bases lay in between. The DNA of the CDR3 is TGTGCCAGCAGTTATAGGGACGGAAACTACGAGCAGTACTTC. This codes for CASSYRDGNYEQYF.

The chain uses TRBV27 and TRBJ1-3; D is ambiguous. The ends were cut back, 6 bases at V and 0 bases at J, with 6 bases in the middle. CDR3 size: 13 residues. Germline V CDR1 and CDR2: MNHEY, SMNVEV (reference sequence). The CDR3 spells CASRALSGNTIYF. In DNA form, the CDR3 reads TGTGCCAGCAGGGCCCTCTCTGGAAACACCATATATTTT.

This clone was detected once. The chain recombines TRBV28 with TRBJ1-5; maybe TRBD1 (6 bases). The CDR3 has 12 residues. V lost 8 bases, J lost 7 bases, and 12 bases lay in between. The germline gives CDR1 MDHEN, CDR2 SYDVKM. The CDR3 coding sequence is TGTGCCAGCGGCAGGGGCGAACAGCCCCAGCATTTT. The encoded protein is CASGRGEQPQHF.

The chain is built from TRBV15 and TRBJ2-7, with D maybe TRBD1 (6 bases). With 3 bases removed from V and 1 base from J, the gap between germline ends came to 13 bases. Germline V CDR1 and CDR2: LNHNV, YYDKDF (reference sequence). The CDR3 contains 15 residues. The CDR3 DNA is TGTGCCACCAGCAGGGATAGGGGGTTATCCTACGAGCAGTACTTC. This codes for CATSRDRGLSYEQYF.